This TCR beta chain was identified in a study of blood T cells in healthy people across ages. For the second PCR, which ran for about 7 to 11 cycles, a sample-barcoded 5' primer and a J-beta primer mix were used. Researchers report that each sample yielded at least 2.5 million CDR3-containing paired-end reads. TCRdb passed the 5' RACE reads through MiXCR, listing each CDR3 protein once. This table has some 750,000 distinct CDR3 sequences, around a fifth appearing once. Peripheral blood was drawn, around 9.3 milliliters per donor. This clonotype came up many times. Its cognate antigen is unknown. Study-level points and caveats: Older age went with lower TCR beta diversity per million T cells, in a roughly linear way.

With 4 bases removed from V and 5 bases from J, the gap between germline ends came to 5 bases. The CDR3 is made up of 11 amino acids. The germline gives CDR1 LGHDT, CDR2 YNNKEL (reference sequence). Sequencing was performed on blood. The TCR sequence derives from a man in his 70s in good health. The chain combines TRBV3-1 with TRBJ1-2; no definite D call. The DNA of the CDR3 is TGTGCCAGCAGCCTACTATATGGCTACACCTTC. It codes for CASSLLYGYTF.